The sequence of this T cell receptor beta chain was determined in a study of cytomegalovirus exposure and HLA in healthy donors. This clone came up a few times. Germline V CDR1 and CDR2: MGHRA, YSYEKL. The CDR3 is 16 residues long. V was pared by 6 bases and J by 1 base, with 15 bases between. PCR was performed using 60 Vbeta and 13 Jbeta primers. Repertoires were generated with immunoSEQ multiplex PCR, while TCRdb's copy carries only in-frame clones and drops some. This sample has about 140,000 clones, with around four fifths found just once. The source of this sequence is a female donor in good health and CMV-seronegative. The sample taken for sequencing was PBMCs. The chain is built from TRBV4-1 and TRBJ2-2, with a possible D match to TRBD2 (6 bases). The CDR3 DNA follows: TGCGCCAGCAGTTTGGGGCCAGCGGGGAACACCGGGGAGCTGTTTTTT. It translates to CASSLGPAGNTGELFF.